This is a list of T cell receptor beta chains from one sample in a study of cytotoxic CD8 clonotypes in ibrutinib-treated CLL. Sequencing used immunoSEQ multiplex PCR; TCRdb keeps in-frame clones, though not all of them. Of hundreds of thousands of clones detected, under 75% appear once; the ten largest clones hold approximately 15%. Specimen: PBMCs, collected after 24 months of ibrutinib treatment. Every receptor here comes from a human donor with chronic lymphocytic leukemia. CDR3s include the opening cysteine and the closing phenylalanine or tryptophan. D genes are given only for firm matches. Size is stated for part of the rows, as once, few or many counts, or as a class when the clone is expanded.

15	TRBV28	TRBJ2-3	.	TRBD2	TGTGCCAGCGGTTTGAGCGGGAGCCGCACAGATACGCAGTATTTT	CASGLSGSRTDTQYF
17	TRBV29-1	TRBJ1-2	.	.	TGCAGCGTTGAAGATAAAACCCATGTGACAGGCGCCTATGGCTACACCTTC	CSVEDKTHVTGAYGYTF
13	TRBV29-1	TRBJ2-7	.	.	TGCAGCGTTTTGGCGGGATCGGTGTACGAGCAGTACTTC	CSVLAGSVYEQYF
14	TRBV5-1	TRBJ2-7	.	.	TGCGCCAGCAGCTTGAATCCGGGGACGGGCGAGCAGTACTTC	CASSLNPGTGEQYF
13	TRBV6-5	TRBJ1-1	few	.	TGTGCCAGCAGTTTGGTTTCGGACACTGAAGCTTTCTTT	CASSLVSDTEAFF
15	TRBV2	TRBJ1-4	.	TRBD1	TGTGCCAGCAGTGAAGCAGCAGGGGGTTGGGGAAAACTGTTTTTT	CASSEAAGGWGKLFF
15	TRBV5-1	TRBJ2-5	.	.	TGCGCCAGCAGCAGGGGGTCAACGGGACCAGAGACCCAGTACTTC	CASSRGSTGPETQYF
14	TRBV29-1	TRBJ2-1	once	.	TGCAGCGTTGAGGATGCTCTCTCCTACAATGAGCAGTTCTTC	CSVEDALSYNEQFF
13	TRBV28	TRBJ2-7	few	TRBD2	TGTGCCAGCATGCCTAGCGGGAGTGGAGAGCAGTACTTC	CASMPSGSGEQYF
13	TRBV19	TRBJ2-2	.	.	TGTGCCAGCTCCCCGCGTCCCACCGGGGAGCTGTTTTTT	CASSPRPTGELFF
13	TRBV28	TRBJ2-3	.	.	TGTGCCAGCGCCTCCACGGATGCAGATACGCAGTATTTT	CASASTDADTQYF
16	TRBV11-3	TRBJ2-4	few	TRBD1	TGTGCCAGCAGCCCAGGACAGGGGGCCACCAAAAACATTCAGTACTTC	CASSPGQGATKNIQYF
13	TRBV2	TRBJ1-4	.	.	TGTGCCAGCGAGAGGGGAGTGAATGAAAAACTGTTTTTT	CASERGVNEKLFF
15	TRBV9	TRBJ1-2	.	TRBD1	TGTGCCAGCAGCGTAGGTGTGACAGGGTCCTATGGCTACACCTTC	CASSVGVTGSYGYTF
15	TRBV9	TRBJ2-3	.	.	TGTGCCAGCAGCTCCTCGGGCGGCAGCACAGATACGCAGTATTTT	CASSSSGGSTDTQYF
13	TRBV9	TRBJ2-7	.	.	TGTGCCAGCAGCGTAGGGACCCTCGAAGAGCAGTACTTC	CASSVGTLEEQYF
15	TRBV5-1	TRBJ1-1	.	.	TGCGCCAGCAGCTCTCGAGAAGGACTGTACACTGAAGCTTTCTTT	CASSSREGLYTEAFF
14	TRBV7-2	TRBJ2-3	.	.	TGTGCCAGCAGCTTAGACGGGAGTTCAGATACGCAGTATTTT	CASSLDGSSDTQYF
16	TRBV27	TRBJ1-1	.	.	TGTGCCAGCAGTTGGGGGCCGACGGGGTTGAACACTGAAGCTTTCTTT	CASSWGPTGLNTEAFF
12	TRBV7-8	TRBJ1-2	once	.	TGTGCCAGCAGCCCACAGAACTATGGCTACACCTTC	CASSPQNYGYTF
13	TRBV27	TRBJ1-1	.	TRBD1	TGTGCCAGCAGGGACGGGACAGACACTGAAGCTTTCTTT	CASRDGTDTEAFF
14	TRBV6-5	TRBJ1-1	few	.	TGTGCCAGCAGTGTTCACCTCATGAACACTGAAGCTTTCTTT	CASSVHLMNTEAFF
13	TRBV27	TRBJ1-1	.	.	TGTGCCACCCGTAGGTCAGGGAACACTGAAGCTTTCTTT	CATRRSGNTEAFF
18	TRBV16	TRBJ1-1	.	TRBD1	TGTGCCAGCAGCCCTATACGGGACAGGGTGTTTATGAACACTGAAGCTTTCTTT	CASSPIRDRVFMNTEAFF
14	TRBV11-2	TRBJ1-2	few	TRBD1	TGTGCCAGCAGCTTAGGGACAGGGGCCTATGGCTACACCTTC	CASSLGTGAYGYTF
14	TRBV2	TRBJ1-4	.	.	TGTGCCAGCAGCCCACTATCCGAGGGCGAAAAACTGTTTTTT	CASSPLSEGEKLFF
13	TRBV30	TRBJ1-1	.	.	TGTGCCCAAGGGAGAGAACTGGGACCCGAAGCTTTCTTT	CAQGRELGPEAFF
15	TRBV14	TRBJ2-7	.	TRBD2	TGTGCCAGCAGCCAACCCCAAGCGGGAGACTACGAGCAGTACTTC	CASSQPQAGDYEQYF
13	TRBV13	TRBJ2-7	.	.	TGTGCCAGCAGCTTAGGGTACAGGGACGAGCAGTACTTC	CASSLGYRDEQYF
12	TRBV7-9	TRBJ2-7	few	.	TGTGCCAGCAGTCAACTAGAGTTGGAGCAGTACTTC	CASSQLELEQYF
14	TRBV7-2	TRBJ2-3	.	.	TGTGCCAGCAGCTTAGATGGACCCCTAGATACGCAGTATTTT	CASSLDGPLDTQYF
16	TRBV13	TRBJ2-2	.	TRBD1	TGTGCCAGCAGCTTAGGACAGGGGGCGTGGACCGGGGAGCTGTTTTTT	CASSLGQGAWTGELFF
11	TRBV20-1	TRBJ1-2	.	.	TGCAGTGCGGGGGCAGGCTATGGCTACACCTTC	CSAGAGYGYTF